This TCR beta chain was profiled in a study of T-cell reconstitution after alpha-beta-depleted transplantation in children. This clonotype was detected only a few times. Trimming removed 2 bases at V and 3 bases at J, with 11 bases between. Germline loops: CDR1 DFQATT, CDR2 SNEGSKA (reference sequence). This CDR3 region has 14 residues. For TCRbeta, the library was prepared with unique molecular identifiers. MiXCR, run by TCRdb on the PCR reads, gives a single entry per CDR3 protein. The table shows a few hundred thousand distinct CDR3 sequences, with roughly 13% occurring only once. The sequence derives from a human donor who donated a stem cell graft to a child with Fanconi anemia. This chain links TRBV20-1 with TRBJ1-3; no clear D. Sequencing used PBMCs, obtained from the stem cell graft. CDR3 bases: TGCAGTGCTAGAAATCCCAGCGGTGGAAACACCATATATTTT. Encoded protein: CSARNPSGGNTIYF.